This T cell receptor beta chain emerged from a study of CD8 T cells in ankylosing spondylitis. Study conclusions and caveats: Disease-linked clones reportedly concentrated significantly in matched ankylosing spondylitis synovial fluid.

The CDR3 covers 15 residues. With 1 base removed from V and 0 bases from J, the gap between germline ends came to 12 bases. CDR1 is SQVTM, CDR2 ANQGSEA, per germline. This clonotype has just a few counts. Its specificity is unknown. TCRdb ran MiXCR on the 5' RACE reads and lists one entry per CDR3 protein. Found here are about 240,000 distinct CDR3 sequences, approximately 11% of them singletons; the top ten hold under 7%. This chain connects TRBV29-1 to TRBJ1-2; TRBD1 might be the D (5 bases). The receptor was isolated from a male donor with ankylosing spondylitis or in good health (not recorded which). Input material: blood, either unsorted or a sorted T cell fraction (not recorded which). The CDR3 protein is CSVEGGPGTNYGYTF. The CDR3 DNA reads TGCAGCGTTGAAGGGGGTCCAGGGACTAACTATGGCTACACCTTC.